Here is one T cell receptor (beta chain) with its context. Its antigen is currently unknown. This sample is drawn from a study of post-analysis software for immune sequencing data. Whole-study context: Several disease courses (relapsing-remitting, secondary progressive and progressive-relapsing) of multiple sclerosis were included. Overall study findings and caveats: Those with multiple sclerosis, the patient group, showed significantly lower normalized Chao1 diversity than controls. Five or six TRBV segments, TRBV5-6, TRBV5-1 and TRBV20-1 among them, were found more frequent in patients than controls.

Unique molecular identifiers were present in the TCR beta cDNA libraries. Input populations of about 0.95 to 10 million T cells gave rise to around 500,000 cDNA molecules. TCRdb recomputed calls from the PCR reads with MiXCR, one row per CDR3 protein. The sample lists roughly 800,000 distinct CDR3 sequences, around 53% seen once, with 4.6% in the top ten. The germline V gene has CDR1 SGHRS and CDR2 YFSETQ. This CDR3 has 16 amino acids. Germline trimming cut 4 bases from V and 11 bases from J; bases unmatched to any gene: 18. The sequenced sample was blood. The rearrangement joins TRBV5-1 to TRBJ2-5, with 9 nucleotides matching TRBD1. The origin of this receptor is a girl aged 5-17 years with multiple sclerosis. CDR3: CASSKGLGTGSLEQYF. CDR3 coding DNA: TGCGCCAGCAGCAAGGGCCTCGGGACAGGGTCGTTGGAGCAGTACTTC.